The 27 T cell receptor beta chains reported below all come from one sample, sequenced in a study of blood T cells in healthy people across ages. Primed by a sample-barcoded 5' primer and a J-beta primer mix, a second PCR proceeded for roughly 7 to 11 cycles. TCRdb re-analysed the 5' RACE reads in MiXCR, keeping a single row per CDR3 protein. The sample lists hundreds of thousands of distinct CDR3 sequences; roughly three fifths were seen once. Specimen: blood. The receptors were gathered from a man aged 40-49 years in good health.

The V gene is TRBV7-2, the J gene TRBJ2-6; D remains ambiguous. Germline CDR1 and CDR2: SGHTA and FQGNSA. Trimming cost V 1 base and J 2 bases, with 9 bases left between them. The CDR3 has 16 residues. The CDR3, as DNA: TGTGCCAGCAGCTTAGTTCTCACAACTGGGGCCAACGTCCTGACTTTC. This encodes CASSLVLTTGANVLTF. Full variable domain (remainder filled in from reference TRBV7-2 and TRBJ2-6): GAGVSQSPSNKVTEKGKDVELRCDPISGHTALYWYRQSLGQGLEFLIYFQGNSAPDKSGLPSDRFSAERTGGSVSTLTIQRTQQEDSAVYLCASSLVLTTGANVLTFGAGSRLTVL.

The chain carries TRBV27 and TRBJ2-3; 7 bases are a match to TRBD2. V shed 5 bases, J shed 6 bases, and the junction held 11 bases outside the gene matches. CDR1 is MNHEY, CDR2 SMNVEV, per germline (reference sequence). The CDR3 covers 15 residues. The CDR3 is CASSPTGEGRDTQYF. In nucleotides, the CDR3 is TGTGCCAGCAGTCCAACGGGGGAGGGCCGCGATACGCAGTATTTT.

The rearrangement uses TRBV18 and TRBJ2-5; D tentatively reads TRBD1 or TRBD2 (5 bases each). V gave up 6 bases and J gave up 3 bases, with 14 bases separating them. This CDR3 is built from 14 residues. Germline V gene sequence: CDR1 KGHSH, CDR2 LQKENI. As DNA, the CDR3 is TGTGCCAGCTCCCCTCGCCTGGGGGAAGAGACCCAGTACTTC. Translated, it gives CASSPRLGEETQYF.

The chain joins TRBV7-3 to TRBJ2-5; either TRBD1 or TRBD2 may fit D (7 bases each). This CDR3 region has 16 residues. Germline V gene lookup returns CDR1 SGHTA and CDR2 FQGTGA. V gave up 3 bases and J gave up 2 bases, with 16 bases separating them. CDR3 protein: CASSLGGTVNQETQYF. The CDR3 DNA is TGTGCCAGCAGCTTGGGAGGGACAGTGAATCAAGAGACCCAGTACTTC.

The chain recombines TRBV20-1 with TRBJ2-5; D is unclear. The DNA matches TRBJ2-7 better at its end, which makes the J call doubtful. The germline CDR1 and CDR2 sequences are DFQATT and SNEGSKA (reference sequence). The CDR3 totals 14 residues. In DNA form, the CDR3 reads TGCAGTGCTAATCGGGCGTCCCGTCCCTACGAGCAGTACTTC. Protein: CSANRASRPYEQYF.

This clonotype was detected ten times or more. This chain joins TRBV6-6 and TRBJ1-5; TRBD1 aligns across 8 bases. The CDR3 is made up of 14 amino acids. The germline CDR1 and CDR2 sequences are MNHNY and SVGAGI (reference sequence). Unmatched junction bases numbered 6, after V lost 5 bases and J lost 6 bases. The CDR3 DNA sequence: TGTGCCAGCAGTCTCGACAGGGGTGTTCAGCCCCAGCATTTT. This gives the protein CASSLDRGVQPQHF.

The table lists this clonotype with a few counts. V gene TRBV29-1 combines with J gene TRBJ2-3; 7 positions agree with TRBD2. The CDR3 length is 14 residues. Trimming removed 1 base from V and 6 bases from J; junction bases left unmatched: 7. Germline V gives CDR1 SQVTM, CDR2 ANQGSEA. CDR3 in DNA: TGCAGCGTTGAAGGGCTGGGAGGGGTTGATACGCAGTATTTT. It encodes CSVEGLGGVDTQYF.

The CDR3 spells CASSVRGSWVNEQFF. DNA for the CDR3: TGTGCCAGCAGCGTGCGCGGGAGTTGGGTCAATGAGCAGTTCTTC. This sequence joins TRBV9 and TRBJ2-1; 7 bases line up with TRBD2. V lost 2 bases and J lost 6; bases outside the gene matches: 8. CDR3 size: 15 residues. The germline CDR1 and CDR2 sequences are SGDLS and YYNGEE.

The J gene is TRBJ2-6, the V gene TRBV2; D is uncertain. V was shortened by 4 bases and J by 2 bases, with 12 bases between the two germline ends. This CDR3 is 16 amino acids long. Germline assignment: CDR1 SNHLY and CDR2 FYNNEI. This CDR3 is CASSVFTEPGANVLTF. In nucleotides, the CDR3 is TGTGCCAGCAGTGTTTTTACGGAGCCTGGGGCCAACGTCCTGACTTTC. Together with reference TRBV2 and TRBJ2-6, the CDR3 gives the full variable domain: EPEVTQTPSHQVTQMGQEVILRCVPISNHLYFYWYRQILGQKVEFLVSFYNNEISEKSEIFDDQFSVERPDGSNFTLKIRSTKLEDSAMYFCASSVFTEPGANVLTFGAGSRLTVL.

A single count supports this clonotype. V and J are TRBV5-4 and TRBJ1-4; no clear D gene. This CDR3 has 13 amino acids. Trimming stripped 0 bases from V and 7 bases from J, with 7 bases between. The V gene's germline CDR1 is SGHNT and CDR2 YYREEE (reference sequence). In nucleotides, the CDR3 is TGTGCCAGCAGCTTGGAGGACGGTGAAAAACTGTTTTTT. This translates into CASSLEDGEKLFF.

The genes are TRBV14 and TRBJ2-3, with 8 bases fitting TRBD1. Germline V gives CDR1 SGHDN, CDR2 FVKESK. The CDR3 sequence is 17 residues long. Trimming took 1 base from V and 2 from J; bases not matched to a gene: 8. CDR3 bases: TGTGCCAGCAGCCAAGGTACCGGACAGGGTATCACAGATACGCAGTATTTT. Protein sequence: CASSQGTGQGITDTQYF. Using reference TRBV14 and TRBJ2-3 for the parts outside the CDR3, the full variable domain is EAGVTQFPSHSVIEKGQTVTLRCDPISGHDNLYWYRRVMGKEIKFLLHFVKESKQDESGMPNNRFLAERTGGTYSTLKVQPAELEDSGVYFCASSQGTGQGITDTQYFGPGTRLTVL.

J is TRBJ1-4 and V is TRBV27, with D unclear. CDR1 and CDR2 from the germline V gene are MNHEY and SMNVEV (reference sequence). Trimming took off 1 base at V and 5 bases at J, with 11 bases between the two ends. The CDR3 length is 15 residues. The chain's CDR3 is CASSLWGIGNEKLFF. CDR3 DNA: TGTGCCAGCAGTTTATGGGGAATTGGGAATGAAAAACTGTTTTTT.

The V gene is TRBV10-3, the J gene TRBJ2-1; the match to TRBD2 covers 14 bases. CDR3 length equals 17 residues. V shed 0 bases and J 7 bases; nucleotides not matched to a gene: 5. In germline, CDR1 is ENHRY, CDR2 SYGVKD. As DNA, the CDR3 is TGTGCCATCAGTGAGTCGGGGACTAGCGGGAGTACGAATGAGCAGTTCTTC. Its translation: CAISESGTSGSTNEQFF.

This clonotype has a handful of counts. This rearrangement joins TRBV20-1 to TRBJ2-1, with 8 bases aligning to TRBD1. The CDR3 is made up of 14 amino acids. V lost 6 bases, J lost 4 bases, and 8 bases stayed unmatched. Germline lookup yields CDR1 DFQATT and CDR2 SNEGSKA (reference sequence). The CDR3 DNA reads as TGCAGTGCCCCAAGACAGGGGTCTTACAATGAGCAGTTCTTC. Its protein product is CSAPRQGSYNEQFF.

The chain links TRBV28 to TRBJ2-1; no clear D. This CDR3 is built from 17 residues. Germline loops: CDR1 MDHEN, CDR2 SYDVKM. Trimming removed 1 base from V and 3 bases from J, with 16 bases in between. The CDR3 DNA reads TGTGCCAGCAGTTTATCGGGCGCGCATTCCTTCTACAATGAGCAGTTCTTC. Translated: CASSLSGAHSFYNEQFF.

This clonotype was counted only a few times. The rearrangement uses TRBV6-2 or TRBV6-3 and TRBJ2-3, with D possibly matching TRBD2 (5 bases). V dropped 6 bases and J dropped 2 bases, with 18 bases sitting between them. The CDR3 runs to 16 residues. Germline V gene sequence: CDR1 MNHEY, CDR2 SVGEGT. CDR3 in DNA: TGTGCCAGCAGCGCCCCCCGCGGAGGCCCCACAGATACGCAGTATTTT. Protein product: CASSAPRGGPTDTQYF.

This chain uses TRBV12-5 with TRBJ2-1; the match to TRBD2 covers 10 bases. The CDR3 length is 17 residues. V dropped 4 bases and J dropped 6; count of bases not matched to a gene: 12. Per germline, CDR1 LGHNT and CDR2 FRNRAP. CDR3 nucleotides: TGTGCTAGTGGTTCCCCCGAGAGGCTAGCGGGAGTCAATGAGCAGTTCTTC. Protein product: CASGSPERLAGVNEQFF.

The rearrangement joins TRBV20-1 to TRBJ2-5, with 9 bases identical to TRBD2. There are 15 residues in the CDR3. Looked up from germline, CDR1 is DFQATT and CDR2 is SNEGSKA (reference sequence). V shed 1 base and J 4 bases; nucleotides not matched to a gene: 7. The CDR3 region has the DNA TGCAGTGCTAGAGGTGGGCGGGAGGGCCCAGAGACCCAGTACTTC. This encodes CSARGGREGPETQYF.

This clonotype has just one count. The chain is built from TRBV25-1 and TRBJ1-1; D remains ambiguous. The germline gives CDR1 MGHDK, CDR2 SYGVNS. V was clipped by 5 bases and J by 10 bases, with 17 bases between them. CDR3 length: 13 amino acids. CDR3 coding DNA: TGTGCCAGCAGTCCTGAAGTCCGGTTGGGAGCTTTCTTT. Amino acid sequence: CASSPEVRLGAFF.

This clonotype was detected a few times. This chain uses TRBV7-3 with TRBJ2-3; D call uncertain. The CDR3 is 12 residues long. Germline assignment: CDR1 SGHTA and CDR2 FQGTGA. The ends were cut back, 5 bases at V and 8 bases at J, with 11 bases in the middle. The CDR3 here is CASSAGLGTQYF. CDR3 DNA: TGTGCCAGCAGCGCCGGCCTAGGTACGCAGTATTTT.

The rearrangement joins TRBV3-1 to TRBJ2-1; tentatively, D is TRBD2 (5 bases). The DNA end lines up better with TRBJ2-7; the J call may be wrong. The CDR3 consists of 14 residues. Germline loops: CDR1 LGHDT, CDR2 YNNKEL (reference sequence). The CDR3 loop is CASEGRSSYNEQYF. The CDR3 coding sequence is TGTGCCAGCGAGGGTAGGAGCTCCTACAATGAGCAGTACTTC.

The V and J genes are TRBV6-6 and TRBJ1-2, with 10 positions matching TRBD1. With V trimmed by 6 bases and J by 9 bases, 10 bases remained unmatched. The CDR3 is made up of 14 amino acids. The V gene's germline CDR1 is MNHNY and CDR2 SVGAGI (reference sequence). The CDR3, as DNA: TGTGCCAGCAGCCCTCCCAGGACAGGGGGACGCTACACCTTC. This gives the protein CASSPPRTGGRYTF.

The chain joins TRBV7-2 to TRBJ2-3, with D perhaps TRBD1 (6 bases). CDR1 and CDR2 from the germline V gene are SGHTA and FQGNSA. V shed 5 bases and J shed 0 bases, with 21 bases lying between them. This CDR3 spans 18 amino acids. This CDR3 reads CASSRAPPTGYSTDTQYF. CDR3 DNA sequence: TGTGCCAGCAGCCGCGCCCCTCCGACAGGATATAGCACAGATACGCAGTATTTT.

This clonotype showed up just a few times. This rearrangement joins TRBV5-1 to TRBJ2-5; maybe TRBD2 (5 bases). With the DNA end fitting TRBJ2-7 better, the J assignment may be wrong. This CDR3 has 15 residues. Germline V gives CDR1 SGHRS, CDR2 YFSETQ. The CDR3 bases are TGCGCCAGCAGCTTGGTTCGGGGAAGATGGTGCGAGCAGTACTTC. Its protein product is CASSLVRGRWCEQYF.

This clonotype came up once. The chain recombines TRBV4-2 with TRBJ2-1; D not resolved. V shed 0 bases and J shed 1 base, with 7 bases lying between them. The germline gives CDR1 LGHNA, CDR2 YNFKEQ. There are 15 residues in the CDR3. The CDR3 bases are TGTGCCAGCAGCCAAGATTCAGCTTCCTACAATGAGCAGTTCTTC. Its protein is CASSQDSASYNEQFF.

V is TRBV20-1 and J is TRBJ1-2; D uncertain. CDR3 size: 11 residues. Germline V CDR1 and CDR2: DFQATT, SNEGSKA (reference sequence). V was clipped by 3 bases and J by 5 bases, with 7 bases between them. This CDR3 reads CSASPQYGYTF. The CDR3 coding sequence is TGCAGTGCTAGTCCTCAGTATGGCTACACCTTC.

V is TRBV28 and J is TRBJ1-4, with 9 bases identical to TRBD1. V shed 5 bases and J 7 bases; nucleotides not matched to a gene: 8. The germline V gene has CDR1 MDHEN and CDR2 SYDVKM. This CDR3 is 15 amino acids long. The CDR3 DNA is TGTGCCAGCAGTCCACTACAGGGGGCGGGTGAAAAACTGTTTTTT. Encoded protein: CASSPLQGAGEKLFF.